This T cell receptor beta chain was retrieved from a study of T cells after yellow fever vaccination. Overall study findings and caveats: Contaminants from the bulk population, in the form of abundant clonotypes, could be found in FACS-sorted repertoires.

The study made its TCR cDNA through 5'RACE template switching. That step introduced a universal primer site along with UMIs. TCRdb reprocessed the 5' RACE reads via MiXCR and lists one record per CDR3 protein. The data show 90,000 to 150,000 distinct CDR3 sequences, roughly 6.8% seen once. Per germline, CDR1 SGHVS and CDR2 FQNEAQ. Trimming shortened V by 3 bases and J by 1 base, and 6 bases separated the two germline ends. The CDR3 contains 13 residues. In this sample, this clonotype turned up many times. Its antigen is not known. The origin of this receptor is a man between 18 and 29 years old who received the YFV17D yellow fever vaccine. The V call is TRBV7-8, the J call TRBJ1-1; no firm D call. The sequencing here drew on CD4+ T cells sorted from PBMCs, taken more than 35 days after the first yellow fever vaccination. CDR3: CASSLYTNTEAFF. The CDR3, as DNA: TGTGCCAGCAGCTTGTATACGAACACTGAAGCTTTCTTT.